The rows below give T cell receptor beta chains drawn from one sample of a study of blood T cells in healthy people across ages. TCRdb reprocessed the 5' RACE reads via MiXCR and lists one record per CDR3 protein. In the table there are around 1,700,000 distinct CDR3 sequences, roughly 30% of which are singletons. Sequenced material: blood. Receptor source: a woman aged 30 to 39 in good health. Both conserved end residues are part of each CDR3.

V gene: TRBV12-3/TRBV12-4
J gene: TRBJ1-1
CDR3 protein: CASKTGVGTEAFF

V gene: TRBV3-1
J gene: TRBJ2-7
CDR3 protein: CASSSHNAPTNNEQYF

V gene: TRBV7-2
J gene: TRBJ1-1
CDR3 protein: CASSITGVTEAFF

V gene: TRBV29-1
J gene: TRBJ2-7
CDR3 protein: CSVSETYEQYF

V gene: TRBV7-2
J gene: TRBJ2-2
CDR3 protein: CASGFYTGELFF

V gene: TRBV20-1
J gene: TRBJ2-7
CDR3 protein: CSAYLGSLGEQYF

V gene: TRBV27
J gene: TRBJ2-7
CDR3 protein: CASSLQGASGPYEQYF

V gene: TRBV5-1
J gene: TRBJ1-1
CDR3 protein: CASRLSSEAFF

V gene: TRBV12-3/TRBV12-4
J gene: NA
CDR3 protein: CASMNPGGINEQYF

V gene: TRBV6-6
J gene: TRBJ2-2
CDR3 protein: CASSYAIGELFF

V gene: TRBV5-1
J gene: TRBJ2-1
CDR3 protein: CASSFQPGQGGGEQFF

V gene: TRBV7-6
J gene: TRBJ2-1
CDR3 protein: CASSLSPRGEQFF

V gene: TRBV5-1
J gene: TRBJ2-1
CDR3 protein: CASQRTSGGYNEQFF

V gene: TRBV30
J gene: TRBJ1-2
CDR3 protein: CAWSVGGQGVRGYTF

V gene: TRBV7-2
J gene: TRBJ2-5
CDR3 protein: CASSRSGYMGQETQYF

V gene: TRBV30
J gene: TRBJ1-5
CDR3 protein: CAWNPGLGSQPQHF

V gene: TRBV7-9
J gene: TRBJ2-7
CDR3 protein: CASSSTPGTATYEQYF

V gene: TRBV6-5
J gene: TRBJ1-5
CDR3 protein: CASRDRVGPQHF

V gene: TRBV7-2
J gene: TRBJ2-1
CDR3 protein: CASSDSYEQFF

V gene: TRBV6-2/TRBV6-3
J gene: TRBJ2-1
CDR3 protein: CASSRPVPYNEQFF

V gene: TRBV15
J gene: TRBJ1-6
CDR3 protein: CATSRDQGQALHF

V gene: TRBV4-1
J gene: TRBJ2-3
CDR3 protein: CASSTRLRGGDTQYF

V gene: TRBV6-2/TRBV6-3
J gene: TRBJ2-1
CDR3 protein: CASSYGGTRYNEQFF